Following are 14 T cell receptor beta chains from one sample sequenced in a study of PD-1 blockade in mismatch repair-deficient tumors. The repertoire was sequenced with immunoSEQ multiplex PCR; TCRdb's copy has only in-frame clones and lacks some. The sample yields under 150,000 clones, about 88% seen once. The sequences come from peripheral blood, collected 44 weeks after starting pembrolizumab. The receptors were gathered from an adult with mismatch repair-deficient cancer.

The V and J genes are TRBV6-5 and TRBJ1-1, with a tentative D call TRBD1 (5 bases). The length of the CDR3 is 13 residues. Trimming removed 6 bases from V and 11 bases from J, with 19 bases in between. The V gene's germline CDR1 is MNHEY and CDR2 SVGAGI. CDR3 in amino acids: CASSNTGTLLAFF. Written as DNA, the CDR3 is TGTGCCAGCAGCAACACCGGGACCCTTCTTGCTTTCTTT.

The genes are TRBV27 and TRBJ2-5; tentatively, D is TRBD2 (6 bases). V lost 3 bases and J lost 6, with 11 bases in between. The CDR3 is 13 amino acids. Germline-derived CDR1 and CDR2 are MNHEY and SMNVEV (reference sequence). CDR3 DNA: TGTGCCAGCAGTTTTTATCGCGGGAAGACCCAGTACTTC. Protein: CASSFYRGKTQYF.

This chain connects TRBV6-5 to TRBJ1-1; 7 nucleotides agree with TRBD1. The V segment lost 0 bases and the J segment 8 bases; nucleotides outside the gene matches: 3. This CDR3 spans 13 amino acids. Germline CDR1 MNHEY, CDR2 SVGAGI. Here the CDR3 reads CASSYSGTEEAFF. Here the CDR3 DNA reads TGTGCCAGCAGTTACTCCGGGACAGAAGAAGCTTTCTTT.

The chain recombines TRBV27 with TRBJ2-3; D unresolved. V lost 4 bases and J lost 0, with 14 bases in between. Germline CDR1 and CDR2: MNHEY and SMNVEV (reference sequence). This CDR3 spans 16 amino acids. CDR3 sequence (DNA): TGTGCCAGCAGTTCCCGATCCATGGGGAGCACAGATACGCAGTATTTT. It is translated as CASSSRSMGSTDTQYF.

The rearrangement links TRBV9 to TRBJ2-3; no reliable D call. Per germline, CDR1 SGDLS and CDR2 YYNGEE. The length of the CDR3 is 13 residues. Trimming pared 0 bases from V and 1 base from J, leaving 3 bases between. The CDR3 DNA follows: TGTGCCAGCAGCGTAGAGGGCACAGATACGCAGTATTTT. Its translation is CASSVEGTDTQYF.

This chain links TRBV11-2 with TRBJ1-2, with D possibly TRBD1 on 6 matching bases. Trimming removed 4 bases from V and 2 bases from J, with 8 bases in between. In germline, CDR1 is SGHAT, CDR2 FQNNGV. This CDR3 region has 13 residues. The CDR3 DNA sequence: TGTGCCAGCAGCTACAGGGCGAACTATGGCTACACCTTC. This codes for CASSYRANYGYTF. Supplemented by reference TRBV11-2 and TRBJ1-2, the full variable domain reads EAGVAQSPRYKIIEKRQSVAFWCNPISGHATLYWYQQILGQGPKLLIQFQNNGVVDDSQLPKDRFSAERLKGVDSTLKIQPAKLEDSAVYLCASSYRANYGYTFGSGTRLTVV.

The CDR3: CASSLAGLAEYEQYF. As DNA, the CDR3 is TGTGCCAGCAGCTTAGCGGGACTAGCAGAATACGAGCAGTACTTC. V usage is TRBV7-2 and J usage is TRBJ2-7, with 9 bases that match TRBD2. This CDR3 contains 15 residues. After removal of 0 bases from V and 4 bases from J, the junction contained 4 bases not matched to a gene. Per the germline V gene, CDR1 is SGHTA and CDR2 is FQGNSA.

The V call is TRBV27, the J call TRBJ2-7; 9 positions agree with TRBD1. Per germline, CDR1 MNHEY and CDR2 SMNVEV (reference sequence). V was clipped by 5 bases and J by 4 bases; unmatched bases: 9. CDR3 length equals 15 residues. The CDR3 loop reads CASSLGTGIFYEQYF. CDR3 sequence (DNA): TGTGCCAGCAGTCTAGGGACAGGGATTTTTTACGAGCAGTACTTC.

The rearrangement joins TRBV6-5 to TRBJ2-5; the match to TRBD2 covers 8 bases. The CDR3 runs to 14 residues. With 5 bases clipped from V and 2 bases from J, the junction kept 4 bases outside the gene matches. CDR1 is MNHEY, CDR2 SVGAGI, per germline. CDR3 nucleotide sequence: TGTGCCAGCAGTCGGACTAGCCGGCAAGAGACCCAGTACTTC. Protein: CASSRTSRQETQYF.

The gene calls are TRBV18 and TRBJ2-5, with D tentatively TRBD2 (7 bases). Trimming left V 2 bases short and J 1 base short, with 11 bases between. The CDR3 sequence is 15 residues long. Per the germline V gene, CDR1 is KGHSH and CDR2 is LQKENI. The CDR3 loop is CASSPKGGPQETQYF. The CDR3, as DNA: TGTGCCAGCTCACCAAAGGGGGGGCCCCAAGAGACCCAGTACTTC. Supplemented by reference TRBV18 and TRBJ2-5, the full variable domain reads NAGVMQNPRHLVRRRGQEARLRCSPMKGHSHVYWYRQLPEEGLKFMVYLQKENIIDESGMPKERFSAEFPKEGPSILRIQQVVRGDSAAYFCASSPKGGPQETQYFGPGTRLLVL.

The V gene is TRBV4-1, the J gene TRBJ1-5; D gene unclear. Deletions cut 0 bases from V and 1 base from J, with 4 bases between. Germline loops: CDR1 MGHRA, CDR2 YSYEKL. This CDR3 contains 14 residues. CDR3 in DNA: TGCGCCAGCAGCCAAGAATCCAGCAATCAGCCCCAGCATTTT. It is translated as CASSQESSNQPQHF.

The V call is TRBV19, the J call TRBJ1-1; no clear D gene. This CDR3 has 18 amino acids. Germline V CDR1 and CDR2: LNHDA, SQIVND (reference sequence). The V end was cut by 2 bases, the J end by 2 bases, with 21 bases between. CDR3 amino acids: CASSIRGWRETRNTEAFF. The CDR3 DNA follows: TGTGCCAGTAGTATACGAGGGTGGAGGGAAACCAGAAACACTGAAGCTTTCTTT.

This clone was seen only once. This chain joins TRBV5-1 and TRBJ1-1; D is uncertain. The germline gives CDR1 SGHRS, CDR2 YFSETQ. The V and J ends lost 2 bases and 1 base respectively, with 12 bases between them. This CDR3 is built from 15 residues. Here the CDR3 DNA reads TGCGCCAGCAGCTTTCGTTGGGGTACGAACACTGAAGCTTTCTTT. Translated, it gives CASSFRWGTNTEAFF.

The chain recombines TRBV6-5 with TRBJ1-4; 9 bases are shared with TRBD1. With V trimmed by 2 bases and J by 1 base, 2 bases remained unmatched. The CDR3 contains 16 residues. Germline CDR1 reads MNHEY; CDR2 reads SVGAGI. CDR3 region: CASSYRQGGTNEKLFF. DNA for the CDR3: TGTGCCAGCAGTTACAGACAGGGGGGAACTAATGAAAAACTGTTTTTT.